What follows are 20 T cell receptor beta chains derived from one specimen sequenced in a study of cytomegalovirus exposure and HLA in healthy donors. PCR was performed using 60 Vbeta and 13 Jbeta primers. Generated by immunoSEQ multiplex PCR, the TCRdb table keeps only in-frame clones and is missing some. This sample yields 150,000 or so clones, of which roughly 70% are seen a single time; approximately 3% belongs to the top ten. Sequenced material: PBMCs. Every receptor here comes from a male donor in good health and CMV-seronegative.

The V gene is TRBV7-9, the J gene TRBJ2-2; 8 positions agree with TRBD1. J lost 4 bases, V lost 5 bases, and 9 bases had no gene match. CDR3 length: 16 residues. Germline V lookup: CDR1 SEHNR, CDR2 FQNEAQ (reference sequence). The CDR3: CASSPRQGSSTGELFF. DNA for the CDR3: TGTGCCAGCAGCCCGCGACAGGGGTCGAGCACCGGGGAGCTGTTTTTT. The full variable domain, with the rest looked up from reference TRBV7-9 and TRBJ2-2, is DTGVSQNPRHKITKRGQNVTFRCDPISEHNRLYWYRQTLGQGPEFLTYFQNEAQLEKSRLLSDRFSAERPKGSFSTLEIQRTEQGDSAMYLCASSPRQGSSTGELFFGEGSRLTVL.

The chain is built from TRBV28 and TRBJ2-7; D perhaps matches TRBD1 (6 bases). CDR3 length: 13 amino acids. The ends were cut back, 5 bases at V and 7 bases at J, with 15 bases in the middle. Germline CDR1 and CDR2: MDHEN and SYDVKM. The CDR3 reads CASSLPGQGEQYF. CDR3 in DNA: TGTGCCAGCAGTCTCCCCGGCCAGGGGGAGCAGTACTTC.

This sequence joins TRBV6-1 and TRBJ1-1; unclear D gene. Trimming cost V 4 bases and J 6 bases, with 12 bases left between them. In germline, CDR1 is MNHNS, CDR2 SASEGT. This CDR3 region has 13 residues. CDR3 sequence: CASSASTVAEAFF. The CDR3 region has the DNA TGTGCCAGCAGTGCATCTACAGTAGCTGAAGCTTTCTTT.

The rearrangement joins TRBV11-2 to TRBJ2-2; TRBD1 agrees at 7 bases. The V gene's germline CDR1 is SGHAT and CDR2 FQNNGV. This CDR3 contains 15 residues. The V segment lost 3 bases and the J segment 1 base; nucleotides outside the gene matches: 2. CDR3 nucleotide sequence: TGTGCCAGCAGCTTCCGGACAGGGAACACCGGGGAGCTGTTTTTT. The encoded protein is CASSFRTGNTGELFF.

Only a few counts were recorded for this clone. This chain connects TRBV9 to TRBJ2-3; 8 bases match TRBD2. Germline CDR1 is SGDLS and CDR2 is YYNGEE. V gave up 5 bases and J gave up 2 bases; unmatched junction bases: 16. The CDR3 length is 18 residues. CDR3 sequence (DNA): TGTGCCAGCAGTCGTACCGTGACCGGGGGGGTCTCCACAGATACGCAGTATTTT. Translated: CASSRTVTGGVSTDTQYF.

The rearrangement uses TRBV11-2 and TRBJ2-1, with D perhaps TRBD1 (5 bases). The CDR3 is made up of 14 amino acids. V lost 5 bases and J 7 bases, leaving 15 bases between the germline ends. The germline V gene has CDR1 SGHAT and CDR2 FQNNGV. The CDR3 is CASSAGTGGNEQFF. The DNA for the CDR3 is TGTGCCAGCAGCGCCGGAACAGGTGGGAATGAGCAGTTCTTC.

CDR3 nucleotides: TGCGCCAGCAGCTTGGGGTTGCGGGAGGGAGATACGCAGTATTTT. Protein: CASSLGLREGDTQYF. The chain couples TRBV5-1 to TRBJ2-3; 9 bases agree with TRBD2. The CDR3 contains 15 residues. Germline CDR1 and CDR2: SGHRS and YFSETQ. Trimming at V came to 0 bases and at J to 5 bases, leaving 4 bases not matched to a gene.

CDR3 coding DNA: TGTGCCAGCAGCTACGGACAGGGTACAGCCTACGAGCAGTACTTC. As protein: CASSYGQGTAYEQYF. The J gene is TRBJ2-7, the V gene TRBV5-6, with 8 nucleotides matching TRBD1. This CDR3 has 15 amino acids. J was trimmed by 2 bases and V by 3 bases; bases with no gene match: 7. CDR1 SGHDT and CDR2 YYEEEE come from the germline V gene.

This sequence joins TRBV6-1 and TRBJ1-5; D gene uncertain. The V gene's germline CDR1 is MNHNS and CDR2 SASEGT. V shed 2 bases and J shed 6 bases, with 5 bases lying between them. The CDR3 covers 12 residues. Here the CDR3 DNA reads TGTGCCAGCAGTGAACCCAGTCAGCCCCAGCATTTT. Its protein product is CASSEPSQPQHF.

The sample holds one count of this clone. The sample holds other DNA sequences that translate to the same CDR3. CDR3 protein: CASSQDALLAGESSGWTGELFF. The CDR3 DNA is TGCGCCAGCAGCCAAGATGCCCTTCTGGCGGGAGAAAGTAGCGGATGGACCGGGGAGCTGTTTTTT. This rearrangement joins TRBV4-1 to TRBJ2-2, with 7 bases aligning to TRBD2. The CDR3 has 22 residues. Germline assignment: CDR1 MGHRA and CDR2 YSYEKL. V dropped 0 bases and J dropped 5; count of bases not matched to a gene: 24.

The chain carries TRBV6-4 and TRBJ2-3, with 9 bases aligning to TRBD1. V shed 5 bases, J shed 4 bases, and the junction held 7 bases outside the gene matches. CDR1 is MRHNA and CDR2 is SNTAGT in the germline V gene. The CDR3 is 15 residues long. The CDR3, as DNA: TGTGCCAGCAGTTCTGGGACAGGGTGGTCAGATACGCAGTATTTT. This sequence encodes CASSSGTGWSDTQYF.

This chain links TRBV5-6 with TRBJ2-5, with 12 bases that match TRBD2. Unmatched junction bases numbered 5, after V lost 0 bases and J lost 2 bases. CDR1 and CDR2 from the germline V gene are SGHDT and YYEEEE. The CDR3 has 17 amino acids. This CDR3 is CASSLALLAGGQETQYF. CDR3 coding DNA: TGTGCCAGCAGCTTGGCTCTGCTAGCGGGAGGGCAAGAGACCCAGTACTTC.

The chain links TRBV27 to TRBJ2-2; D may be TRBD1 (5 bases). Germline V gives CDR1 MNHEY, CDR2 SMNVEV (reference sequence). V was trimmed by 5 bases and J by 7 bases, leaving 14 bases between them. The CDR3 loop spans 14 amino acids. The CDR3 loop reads CASSLQVSGGELFF. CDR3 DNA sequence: TGTGCCAGCAGTCTACAGGTTTCGGGCGGGGAGCTGTTTTTT.

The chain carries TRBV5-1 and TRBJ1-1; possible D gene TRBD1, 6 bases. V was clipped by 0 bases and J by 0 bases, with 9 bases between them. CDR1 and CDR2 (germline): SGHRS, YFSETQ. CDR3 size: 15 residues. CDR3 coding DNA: TGCGCCAGCAGCTTGGGGCAGGGGCTGAACACTGAAGCTTTCTTT. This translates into CASSLGQGLNTEAFF.

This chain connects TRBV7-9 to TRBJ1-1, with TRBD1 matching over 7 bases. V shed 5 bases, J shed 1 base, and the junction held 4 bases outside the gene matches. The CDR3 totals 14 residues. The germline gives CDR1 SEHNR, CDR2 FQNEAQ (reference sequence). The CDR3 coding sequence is TGTGCCAGCAGCCCGACAGGGCCGAACACTGAAGCTTTCTTT. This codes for CASSPTGPNTEAFF. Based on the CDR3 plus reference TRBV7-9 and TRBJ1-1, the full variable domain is DTGVSQNPRHKITKRGQNVTFRCDPISEHNRLYWYRQTLGQGPEFLTYFQNEAQLEKSRLLSDRFSAERPKGSFSTLEIQRTEQGDSAMYLCASSPTGPNTEAFFGQGTRLTVV.

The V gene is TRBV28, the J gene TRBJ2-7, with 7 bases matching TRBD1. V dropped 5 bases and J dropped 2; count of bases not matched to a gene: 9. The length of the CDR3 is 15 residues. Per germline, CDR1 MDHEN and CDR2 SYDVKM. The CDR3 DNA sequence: TGTGCCAGCAGTCTACACAGGGGTGGGACCTACGAGCAGTACTTC. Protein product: CASSLHRGGTYEQYF. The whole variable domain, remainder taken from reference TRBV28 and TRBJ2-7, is DVKVTQSSRYLVKRTGEKVFLECVQDMDHENMFWYRQDPGLGLRLIYFSYDVKMKEKGDIPEGYSVSREKKERFSLILESASTNQTSMYLCASSLHRGGTYEQYFGPGTRLTVT.

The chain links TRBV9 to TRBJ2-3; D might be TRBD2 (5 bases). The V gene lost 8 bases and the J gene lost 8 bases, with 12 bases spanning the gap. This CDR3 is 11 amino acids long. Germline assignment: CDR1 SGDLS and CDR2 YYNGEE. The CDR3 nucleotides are TGTGCCAGGATTCGGAGCGGTACGCAGTATTTT. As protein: CARIRSGTQYF. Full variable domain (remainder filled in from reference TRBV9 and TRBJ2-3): DSGVTQTPKHLITATGQRVTLRCSPRSGDLSVYWYQQSLDQGLQFLIQYYNGEERAKGNILERFSAQQFPDLHSELNLSSLELGDSALYFCARIRSGTQYFGPGTRLTVL.

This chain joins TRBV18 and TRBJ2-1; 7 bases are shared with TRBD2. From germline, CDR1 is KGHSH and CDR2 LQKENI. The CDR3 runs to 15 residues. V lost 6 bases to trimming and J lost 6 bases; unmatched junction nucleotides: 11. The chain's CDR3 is CASSQRGEGSNEQFF. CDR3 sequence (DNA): TGTGCCAGCTCTCAGCGGGGTGAGGGGAGCAATGAGCAGTTCTTC.

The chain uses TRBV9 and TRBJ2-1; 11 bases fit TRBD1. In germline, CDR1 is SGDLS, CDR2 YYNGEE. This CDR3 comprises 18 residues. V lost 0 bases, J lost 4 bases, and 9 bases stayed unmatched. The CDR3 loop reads CASSVGDRGVGKYNEQFF. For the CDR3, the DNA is TGTGCCAGCAGCGTAGGGGACAGGGGGGTCGGCAAATACAATGAGCAGTTCTTC. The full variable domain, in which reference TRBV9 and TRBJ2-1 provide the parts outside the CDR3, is DSGVTQTPKHLITATGQRVTLRCSPRSGDLSVYWYQQSLDQGLQFLIQYYNGEERAKGNILERFSAQQFPDLHSELNLSSLELGDSALYFCASSVGDRGVGKYNEQFFGPGTRLTVL.

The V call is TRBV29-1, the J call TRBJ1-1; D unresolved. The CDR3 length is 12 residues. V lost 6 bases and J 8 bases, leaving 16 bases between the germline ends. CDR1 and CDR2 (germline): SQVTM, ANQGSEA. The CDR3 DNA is TGCAGCGTGAGCCCTCAATCTTGGGAAGCTTTCTTT. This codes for CSVSPQSWEAFF. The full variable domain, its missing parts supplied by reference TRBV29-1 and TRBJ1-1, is SAVISQKPSRDICQRGTSLTIQCQVDSQVTMMFWYRQQPGQSLTLIATANQGSEATYESGFVIDKFPISRPNLTFSTLTVSNMSPEDSSIYLCSVSPQSWEAFFGQGTRLTVV.